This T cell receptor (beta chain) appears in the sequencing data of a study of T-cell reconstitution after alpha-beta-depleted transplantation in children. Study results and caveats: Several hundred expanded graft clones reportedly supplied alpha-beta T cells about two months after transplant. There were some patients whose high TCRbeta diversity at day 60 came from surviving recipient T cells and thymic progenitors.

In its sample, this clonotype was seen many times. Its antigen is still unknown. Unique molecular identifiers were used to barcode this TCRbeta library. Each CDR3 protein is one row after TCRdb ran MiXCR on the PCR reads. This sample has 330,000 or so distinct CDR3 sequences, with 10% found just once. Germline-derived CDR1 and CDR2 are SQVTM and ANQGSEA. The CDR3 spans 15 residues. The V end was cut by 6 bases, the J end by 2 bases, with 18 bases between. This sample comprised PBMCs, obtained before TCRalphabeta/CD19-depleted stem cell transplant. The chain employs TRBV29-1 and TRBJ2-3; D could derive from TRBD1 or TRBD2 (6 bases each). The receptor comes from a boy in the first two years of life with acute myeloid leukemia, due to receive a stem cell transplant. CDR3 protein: CSVAGVAAYTDTQYF. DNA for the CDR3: TGCAGCGTAGCAGGGGTAGCGGCCTACACAGATACGCAGTATTTT.